This entry is about one T cell receptor (beta chain). These data come from a study of blood T cell repertoires in COVID-19. Study summary: Samples taken during acute and convalescent COVID-19 were collected in the United States, Italy and Spain. Nucleic acid was either cDNA or gDNA, and it came from T cells, B-cell-depleted T cells, or PBMCs.

V lost 4 bases to trimming and J lost 9 bases; unmatched junction nucleotides: 15. The CDR3 loop spans 16 amino acids. Germline assignment: CDR1 SGHNT and CDR2 YENEEA. Assay: immunoSEQ multiplex PCR; the TCRdb copy retains only in-frame clones and omits some. The table records more than 110,000 clones, roughly 84% of them present only once. Enrolled through a virtual design, the participants were between about 18 and 100 years of age and came from fewer than 30 US areas. The clonotype comes from a man aged 35 to 55 with acute COVID-19. The chain recombines TRBV11-3 with TRBJ2-1; TRBD1 agrees at 7 bases. Sequenced input: PBMCs or T cells enriched from blood (not recorded which). The CDR3 sequence is CASSSSGTAKRGEQFF. CDR3 nucleotides: TGTGCCAGCAGCTCTTCCGGGACAGCGAAGCGTGGTGAGCAGTTCTTC. The whole variable domain, remainder taken from reference TRBV11-3 and TRBJ2-1, is EAGVVQSPRYKIIEKKQPVAFWCNPISGHNTLYWYLQNLGQGPELLIRYENEEAVDDSQLPKDRFSAERLKGVDSTLKIQPAELGDSAVYLCASSSSGTAKRGEQFFGPGTRLTVL.